This T cell receptor (beta chain) was found in a study of cytomegalovirus exposure and HLA in healthy donors. This PCR relied on a set of 60 Vbeta primers and 13 Jbeta primers. Assay used: immunoSEQ multiplex PCR; TCRdb lists only in-frame clones, some missing. The sample records over 150,000 clones, 75% to 90% being singletons. The donors, nominally healthy at sampling, likely had unrecorded immune exposures. The source of this sequence is a girl under 10 years old in good health and CMV-seropositive. The sample was PBMCs.

The CDR3 loop reads CASSQDKASGYEQYF. The CDR3 bases are TGCGCCAGCAGCCAAGATAAGGCTAGCGGCTACGAGCAGTACTTC. V and J are TRBV4-1 and TRBJ2-7; the match to TRBD2 covers 7 bases. In germline, CDR1 is MGHRA, CDR2 YSYEKL. This CDR3 is 15 amino acids long. Germline trimming cut 0 bases from V and 3 bases from J; bases unmatched to any gene: 5.